This T cell receptor beta chain was captured by sequencing in a study of blood T cells in healthy people across ages. General study findings and limits: Among long-lived donors, naive CD4+ cells were more numerous and diversity higher than in aged donors. As age increased, TCR beta diversity per million T cells fell in a roughly linear fashion. Donor CMV infection status was unknown, possibly confounding age-related changes in expanded clonotypes.

It was with a sample-barcoded 5' primer and a J-beta primer mix that a second PCR of roughly 7 to 12 cycles was run. A template-switch adaptor that had 12 random nucleotides put a tag on each cDNA molecule. TCRdb passed the 5' RACE reads through MiXCR, listing each CDR3 protein once. The table has about 640,000 distinct CDR3 sequences, 58% seen once. This clonotype has only one observation. Its antigen is as yet unknown. This CDR3 has 14 residues. Between the trimmed V and J ends, which lost 5 bases and 3 bases, there was a span of 14 bases. The TCR originated in a man in his sixties in good health. The sequenced sample was blood. V usage is TRBV12-3 or TRBV12-4 and J usage is TRBJ2-7; D perhaps matches TRBD1 (6 bases). CDR3 DNA: TGTGCCAGCAGTGTATGGCAGGGGAGCTACGAGCAGTACTTC. Translating gives CASSVWQGSYEQYF.